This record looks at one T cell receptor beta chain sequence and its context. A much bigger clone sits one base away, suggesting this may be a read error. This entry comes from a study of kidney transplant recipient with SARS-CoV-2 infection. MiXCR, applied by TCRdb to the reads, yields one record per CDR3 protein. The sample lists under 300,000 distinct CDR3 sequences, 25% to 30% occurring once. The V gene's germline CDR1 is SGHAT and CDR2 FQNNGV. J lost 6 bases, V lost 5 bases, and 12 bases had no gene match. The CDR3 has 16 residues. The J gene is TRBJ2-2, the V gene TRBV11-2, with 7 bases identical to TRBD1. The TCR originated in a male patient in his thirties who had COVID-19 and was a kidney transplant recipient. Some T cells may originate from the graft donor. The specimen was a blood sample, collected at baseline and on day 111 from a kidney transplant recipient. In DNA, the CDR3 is TGTGCCAGCAGCCTCCTGACAGGGATAGGGGCCGGGGAGCTGTTTTTT. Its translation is CASSLLTGIGAGELFF.